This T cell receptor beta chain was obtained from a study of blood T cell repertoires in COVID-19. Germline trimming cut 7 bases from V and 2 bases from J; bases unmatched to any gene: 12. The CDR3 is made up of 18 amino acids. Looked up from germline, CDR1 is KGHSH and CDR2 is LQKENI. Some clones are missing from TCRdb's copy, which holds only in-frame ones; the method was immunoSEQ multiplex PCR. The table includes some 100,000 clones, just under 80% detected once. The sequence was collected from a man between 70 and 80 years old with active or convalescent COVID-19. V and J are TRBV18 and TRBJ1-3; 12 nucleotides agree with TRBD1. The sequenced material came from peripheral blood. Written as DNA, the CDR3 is TGTGCCAGCTTTTCTCTCCGGGACAGGGGGCGTACTGGAAACACCATATATTTT. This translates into CASFSLRDRGRTGNTIYF.